Each of the 26 T cell receptor beta chains below was sequenced from the same sample in a study of T cells in localized non-small cell lung cancer. The assay was immunoSEQ multiplex PCR, and TCRdb's table has in-frame clones only and misses some. Found here are around 140,000 clones, around 92% of them singletons; the top ten hold about 1.5%. This specimen was peripheral blood, taken before any cancer treatment. The receptor set was obtained from a female donor at least 60 years old with stage I lung adenocarcinoma.

The chain is built from TRBV19 and TRBJ1-1; TRBD1 aligns across 10 bases. The CDR3 totals 16 residues. The germline V gene encodes CDR1 LNHDA and CDR2 SQIVND (reference sequence). J was trimmed by 2 bases and V by 5 bases; bases with no gene match: 8. The chain's CDR3 is CASSFTGTGVNTEAFF. CDR3 nucleotides: TGTGCCAGTAGTTTTACCGGGACAGGGGTCAACACTGAAGCTTTCTTT.

The gene calls are TRBV10-3 and TRBJ1-2, with D perhaps TRBD1 (5 bases). In germline, CDR1 is ENHRY, CDR2 SYGVKD. V lost 2 bases and J lost 7, with 20 bases in between. This CDR3 contains 16 residues. The CDR3, as DNA: TGTGCCATCAGTGAGCGGGACTACCCAATTGAGGGTGGCTACACCTTC. Its protein product is CAISERDYPIEGGYTF.

The chain combines TRBV6-5 with TRBJ1-1, with D unresolved. V gave up 2 bases and J gave up 11 bases, with 9 bases separating them. The CDR3 runs to 11 residues. Germline lookup yields CDR1 MNHEY and CDR2 SVGAGI. CDR3 region: CASSYPGRAFF. The DNA of the CDR3 is TGTGCCAGCAGTTACCCCGGCCGGGCTTTCTTT.

This chain joins TRBV6-5 and TRBJ1-1; D is unresolved. CDR1 and CDR2 from the germline V gene are MNHEY and SVGAGI. This CDR3 is built from 12 residues. Trimming stripped 5 bases from V and 4 bases from J, with 8 bases between. CDR3 region: CASSTGITEAFF. The DNA for the CDR3 is TGTGCCAGCAGTACCGGTATCACTGAAGCTTTCTTT.

CDR3 nucleotide sequence: TGTGCCTGGAGTAAGGGACAGGGGGCGCCTGGCTACACCTTC. This codes for CAWSKGQGAPGYTF. The rearrangement joins TRBV30 to TRBJ1-2, with 12 positions matching TRBD1. Looked up from germline, CDR1 is GTSNPN and CDR2 is SVGIG (reference sequence). This CDR3 region has 14 residues. The V segment lost 2 bases and the J segment 7 bases; nucleotides outside the gene matches: 5.

The chain links TRBV7-8 to TRBJ2-7; 7 bases align to TRBD2. The CDR3 length is 15 residues. The junction had 7 bases not matched to a gene; V was cut back by 3 bases and J by 2 bases. Germline assignment: CDR1 SGHVS and CDR2 FQNEAQ. The CDR3 DNA reads as TGTGCCAGCAGCTTGATGTCTAGCGGCACCTACGAGCAGTACTTC. Translated: CASSLMSSGTYEQYF.

In its sample, this clone was seen once. The genes are TRBV7-3 and TRBJ2-3; D is undetermined. Trimming left V 1 base short and J 6 bases short, with 8 bases between. CDR3 length: 13 residues. Germline CDR1 and CDR2: SGHTA and FQGTGA. The CDR3 nucleotides read TGTGCCAGCAGCTTAATCGGCGCGGATACGCAGTATTTT. It codes for CASSLIGADTQYF.

This clone was recorded only once. The CDR3 loop is CASSFKGEQFF. Here the CDR3 DNA reads TGTGCCAGCAGCTTTAAAGGGGAGCAGTTCTTC. The chain joins TRBV7-9 to TRBJ2-1; D not resolved. The CDR3 spans 11 residues. Trimming took 3 bases from V and 10 from J, leaving 7 bases between them. Germline CDR1 and CDR2: SEHNR and FQNEAQ (reference sequence).

This sequence joins TRBV23-1 and TRBJ1-4; D gene uncertain. TRBV23-1 is an ORF for which the function is uncertain. Trimming cost V 2 bases and J 0 bases, with 10 bases left between them. This CDR3 is built from 16 residues. The CDR3 DNA reads as TGCGCCAGCAGTCAACTATCAGTCGCAACTAATGAAAAACTGTTTTTT. Translating it yields CASSQLSVATNEKLFF.

The rearrangement uses TRBV25-1 and TRBJ2-7, with 7 bases lining up with TRBD1. The CDR3 contains 15 residues. CDR1 is MGHDK, CDR2 SYGVNS, per germline. The trim removed 4 bases at V and 4 bases at J, leaving 10 bases unmatched. DNA of the CDR3: TGTGCCAGCAGTGGGACCCGGGACAGCCCTTACGAGCAGTACTTC. Protein product: CASSGTRDSPYEQYF.

The count of this clone is one. The chain carries TRBV27 and TRBJ2-7; D gene uncertain. In germline, CDR1 is MNHEY, CDR2 SMNVEV (reference sequence). V was clipped by 4 bases and J by 6 bases, with 13 bases between them. The CDR3 covers 13 residues. The CDR3 reads CASSSRSTVEQYF. The DNA for the CDR3 is TGTGCCAGCAGTTCGCGCAGCACCGTCGAGCAGTACTTC.

This clone was counted a few times. J is TRBJ1-3 and V is TRBV11-2; D not resolved. V lost 3 bases, J lost 2 bases, and 2 bases lay in between. Germline values: CDR1 SGHAT, CDR2 FQNNGV. The CDR3 is 12 residues long. The CDR3 protein is CASSFPGNTIYF. DNA for the CDR3: TGTGCCAGCAGCTTTCCTGGAAACACCATATATTTT. The full variable domain, its missing parts supplied by reference TRBV11-2 and TRBJ1-3, is EAGVAQSPRYKIIEKRQSVAFWCNPISGHATLYWYQQILGQGPKLLIQFQNNGVVDDSQLPKDRFSAERLKGVDSTLKIQPAKLEDSAVYLCASSFPGNTIYFGEGSWLTVV.

The V and J genes are TRBV2 and TRBJ2-7; 7 nucleotides align to TRBD1. Trimming cost V 9 bases and J 2 bases; bases outside gene matches: 7. The CDR3 runs 13 residues. Germline CDR1 SNHLY, CDR2 FYNNEI. The CDR3 sequence is CARARGQTYEQYF. CDR3 coding DNA: TGTGCCAGGGCCAGGGGACAGACCTACGAGCAGTACTTC.

This sequence joins TRBV7-2 and TRBJ2-2; TRBD2 aligns across 11 bases. Trimming at V came to 5 bases and at J to 3 bases, leaving 8 bases not matched to a gene. This CDR3 contains 17 residues. The germline V gene has CDR1 SGHTA and CDR2 FQGNSA. The CDR3 sequence: CASSTTGTSGYTGELFF. The CDR3 DNA is TGTGCCAGCAGCACCACAGGGACTAGCGGCTACACCGGGGAGCTGTTTTTT.

The chain uses TRBV10-3 and TRBJ2-5; D might be TRBD1 (6 bases). The CDR3 consists of 14 residues. Germline V gene sequence: CDR1 ENHRY, CDR2 SYGVKD. V dropped 2 bases and J dropped 5 bases, with 12 bases sitting between them. The CDR3 is CAISEGGRSETQYF. For the CDR3, the DNA is TGTGCCATCAGTGAGGGGGGCAGGTCGGAGACCCAGTACTTC.

The genes are TRBV7-2 and TRBJ2-1; the match to TRBD2 covers 10 bases. V dropped 4 bases and J dropped 8; count of bases not matched to a gene: 2. The CDR3 loop spans 13 amino acids. Germline V gives CDR1 SGHTA, CDR2 FQGNSA. In DNA form, the CDR3 reads TGTGCCAGCAGCTCAGGACTAGCGGATGAGCAGTTCTTC. It translates to CASSSGLADEQFF.

The V gene is TRBV5-1, the J gene TRBJ1-6, with a tentative D call TRBD1 (5 bases). Looked up from germline, CDR1 is SGHRS and CDR2 is YFSETQ. The V and J ends lost 3 bases and 7 bases respectively, with 8 bases between them. This CDR3 comprises 13 residues. CDR3 loop: CASSSRQNSPLHF. The CDR3 DNA follows: TGCGCCAGCAGCTCGAGACAGAATTCACCCCTCCACTTT.

V and J are TRBV11-2 and TRBJ1-1; D may be TRBD1 (5 bases). Germline loops: CDR1 SGHAT, CDR2 FQNNGV. This CDR3 region has 13 residues. V was trimmed by 5 bases and J by 4 bases, leaving 11 bases between them. The CDR3 nucleotides read TGTGCCAGCAGCATCGCGGGGGGCACTGAAGCTTTCTTT. Protein: CASSIAGGTEAFF.

Only a few counts were recorded for this clone. This chain joins TRBV28 and TRBJ2-2; TRBD2 is a possible D gene (6 bases). Germline assignment: CDR1 MDHEN and CDR2 SYDVKM. This CDR3 has 14 amino acids. Trimming took 6 bases from V and 8 from J, leaving 16 bases between them. The CDR3 nucleotides read TGTGCCAGCAGCCGGCTCAGGGAGGCGGGGGAGCTGTTTTTT. Protein sequence: CASSRLREAGELFF.

This clone showed up just once. The chain couples TRBV18 to TRBJ2-1, with 13 bases lining up with TRBD2. The CDR3 is 18 residues long. Germline V gene lookup returns CDR1 KGHSH and CDR2 LQKENI. J gave up 5 bases and V 3 bases, and 10 bases lay outside the gene matches. The CDR3 reads CASSPRTSGSLGNNEQFF. The CDR3 bases are TGTGCCAGCTCACCGAGGACTAGCGGGAGCCTCGGGAACAATGAGCAGTTCTTC.

This clone appeared once. The chain employs TRBV27 and TRBJ2-2, with D maybe TRBD1 (5 bases). Germline V lookup: CDR1 MNHEY, CDR2 SMNVEV (reference sequence). This CDR3 comprises 14 residues. V shed 4 bases and J shed 5 bases, with 11 bases lying between them. CDR3 residues: CASSYSGPTGELFF. CDR3 nucleotide sequence: TGTGCCAGCAGTTATTCAGGGCCAACCGGGGAGCTGTTTTTT.

The J gene is TRBJ1-3, the V gene TRBV7-9, with TRBD1 identical over 7 bases. The CDR3 runs to 16 residues. J was trimmed by 0 bases and V by 5 bases; bases with no gene match: 7. Germline V gene data show CDR1 as SEHNR and CDR2 as FQNEAQ (reference sequence). The CDR3 here is CASSPTDRDSGNTIYF. CDR3 sequence (DNA): TGTGCCAGCAGCCCAACCGACAGGGACTCTGGAAACACCATATATTTT. The full variable domain, completed using reference TRBV7-9 and TRBJ1-3, is DTGVSQNPRHKITKRGQNVTFRCDPISEHNRLYWYRQTLGQGPEFLTYFQNEAQLEKSRLLSDRFSAERPKGSFSTLEIQRTEQGDSAMYLCASSPTDRDSGNTIYFGEGSWLTVV.

V usage is TRBV9 and J usage is TRBJ2-3, with D perhaps TRBD2 (5 bases). The V gene's germline CDR1 is SGDLS and CDR2 YYNGEE. With 4 bases removed from V and 5 bases from J, the gap between germline ends came to 14 bases. The CDR3 is made up of 14 amino acids. The CDR3 region is CASSQRSSLDTQYF. The CDR3 nucleotides are TGTGCCAGCAGCCAGCGGAGTTCCTTAGATACGCAGTATTTT.

This clone was seen just once. The chain recombines TRBV25-1 with TRBJ1-6, with a tentative D call TRBD1 (6 bases). V lost 6 bases, J lost 7 bases, and 13 bases lay in between. Looked up from germline, CDR1 is MGHDK and CDR2 is SYGVNS. The CDR3 sequence is 14 residues long. CDR3 nucleotides: TGTGCCAGCAGCCGCGCAGGGGACAATTCACCCCTCCACTTT. Protein product: CASSRAGDNSPLHF.

This clone was counted between two and nine times. The identical CDR3 is also encoded by other nucleotide sequences in the sample. V is TRBV6-1 and J is TRBJ1-5; TRBD1 agrees at 9 bases. Per germline, CDR1 MNHNS and CDR2 SASEGT. This CDR3 is built from 14 residues. V trimming: 2 bases; J trimming: 6 bases; junction bases outside the gene matches: 2. Here the CDR3 reads CASSETGGGQPQHF. DNA of the CDR3: TGTGCCAGCAGTGAAACAGGGGGCGGTCAGCCCCAGCATTTT.

CDR3 region: CASSASGGQSGNTIYF. The CDR3 DNA is TGTGCCAGCAGCGCGTCTGGTGGACAGTCTGGAAACACCATATATTTT. The chain links TRBV9 to TRBJ1-3, with D perhaps TRBD1 (6 bases). This CDR3 is 16 amino acids long. V was cut by 3 bases and J by 1 base, with 14 bases left in between. Germline V lookup: CDR1 SGDLS, CDR2 YYNGEE.